Below are 17 T cell receptor beta chains sequenced from a single sample in a study of low-dose radiotherapy and immunotherapy resistance in tumors. Specified time point: before trial treatment. Priming of first-strand cDNA relied on TRAV- and TRBV-specific primers (covering alpha and beta chains). For amplifying TCRs, the PCR ran for 15 to 20 cycles with Phusion, which was used together with a constant-region primer and the adapter on the V primers. TCRdb reprocessed the reads with MiXCR, giving one entry per CDR3 protein. The sample has 75,000 to 95,000 distinct CDR3 sequences; more than 8.5% are singletons. The sequenced sample was PBMCs, obtained before treatment. Receptor source: a male donor with prostate cancer.

This clonotype was seen many times. The CDR3 bases are TGTGCCTGGAGTTTGGGGGGAGAGACCCAGTACTTC. The encoded protein is CAWSLGGETQYF. The chain couples TRBV30 to TRBJ2-5; perhaps TRBD2 as D (6 bases). V was clipped by 2 bases and J by 4 bases, with 8 bases between them. Germline V gene lookup returns CDR1 GTSNPN and CDR2 SVGIG (reference sequence). The CDR3 has 12 amino acids.

This clonotype was recorded at least ten times. The gene calls are TRBV24-1 and TRBJ2-1; D is perhaps TRBD2 (6 bases). The CDR3 runs to 16 residues. The V gene's germline CDR1 is KGHDR and CDR2 SFDVKD. The germline V and J ends were trimmed by 4 bases and 4 bases, with 16 bases remaining between them. In DNA, the CDR3 is TGTGCCACCAGTGAACACAAAGGACTACAGTACAATGAGCAGTTCTTC. As protein: CATSEHKGLQYNEQFF.

This clonotype was observed a handful of times. The chain is built from TRBV7-9 and TRBJ2-2; TRBD1 matches 7 bases. There are 14 residues in the CDR3. V lost 6 bases to trimming and J lost 4 bases; unmatched junction nucleotides: 5. CDR1 is SEHNR and CDR2 is FQNEAQ in the germline V gene (reference sequence). The CDR3 DNA is TGTGCCAGCAGAGGGGACAGAGTCACCGGGGAGCTGTTTTTT. It encodes CASRGDRVTGELFF.

This clonotype was seen ten or more times. The chain links TRBV28 to TRBJ2-1; 7 bases are a match to TRBD2. The CDR3 is made up of 17 amino acids. The trim removed 10 bases at V and 8 bases at J, leaving 23 bases unmatched. The germline CDR1 and CDR2 sequences are MDHEN and SYDVKM. CDR3 in DNA: TGTGCCATCGACCCGAGCGCGGGAGCCGCCTTAAGAGATGAGCAGTTCTTC. It encodes CAIDPSAGAALRDEQFF.

Remarks on this clonotype: This may be a read error: a much more frequent sequence differs by one nucleotide. The genes are TRBV5-3 and TRBJ2-7; D ambiguous. TRBV5-3 is noted as an ORF with a role that remains uncertain. CDR3 length: 14 amino acids. The CDR3 is CASSFIQISYEEYF. CDR3 nucleotide sequence: TGTGCCAGCAGCTTCATCCAGATCTCCTACGAGGAGTACTTC.

This clonotype was counted at least ten times. The chain is built from TRBV5-4 and TRBJ2-2, with a possible D match to TRBD2 (6 bases). Trimming cost V 5 bases and J 3 bases, with 11 bases left between them. CDR3 length equals 14 residues. Germline V lookup: CDR1 SGHNT, CDR2 YYREEE (reference sequence). The CDR3 nucleotides are TGTGCCAGCAGACAGGAGGGCTACACCGGGGAGCTGTTTTTT. As protein: CASRQEGYTGELFF.

Ten or more counts support this clonotype. V and J are TRBV6-2 or TRBV6-3 and TRBJ1-1; D is unresolved. This CDR3 has 14 amino acids. Germline assignment: CDR1 MNHEY and CDR2 SVGEGT. The V and J ends lost 2 bases and 1 base respectively, with 8 bases between them. CDR3 region: CASSYRGSNTEAFF. The CDR3 region has the DNA TGTGCCAGCAGTTACCGGGGATCGAACACTGAAGCTTTCTTT.

This clonotype was seen repeatedly, ten times or more. The genes are TRBV7-9 and TRBJ1-2; perhaps TRBD1 as D (5 bases). Trimming cost V 11 bases and J 8 bases, with 18 bases left between them. This CDR3 has 12 amino acids. In germline, CDR1 is SEHNR, CDR2 FQNEAQ (reference sequence). The CDR3 sequence: CASAGPGVGYTF. The DNA of the CDR3 is TGTGCCTCTGCGGGGCCTGGGGTAGGCTACACCTTC. Looking up the rest from reference TRBV7-9 and TRBJ1-2 gives the full variable domain: DTGVSQNPRHKITKRGQNVTFRCDPISEHNRLYWYRQTLGQGPEFLTYFQNEAQLEKSRLLSDRFSAERPKGSFSTLEIQRTEQGDSAMYLCASAGPGVGYTFGSGTRLTVV.

This clonotype came up a few times. J is TRBJ2-2 and V is TRBV20-1; no firm D call. Germline V gene lookup returns CDR1 DFQATT and CDR2 SNEGSKA (reference sequence). The CDR3 is 14 residues long. Trimming took 2 bases from V and 1 from J, leaving 8 bases between them. The CDR3: CSARKAVNTGELFF. The CDR3 DNA reads TGCAGTGCTAGAAAGGCTGTGAACACCGGGGAGCTGTTTTTT.

This clonotype showed up many times. Written as DNA, the CDR3 is TGTGCCAGTAGTATGGACCGGAACACCGGGGAGCTGTTTTTT. Its translation is CASSMDRNTGELFF. The chain is built from TRBV19 and TRBJ2-2; D unresolved. Germline V gene sequence: CDR1 LNHDA, CDR2 SQIVND (reference sequence). This CDR3 contains 14 residues. V was cut by 3 bases and J by 1 base, with 6 bases left in between.

The chain combines TRBV5-4 with TRBJ1-5, with D possibly matching TRBD1 (5 bases). V was pared by 4 bases and J by 1 base, with 12 bases between. The CDR3 covers 15 residues. Per germline, CDR1 SGHNT and CDR2 YYREEE (reference sequence). This CDR3 is CASSKDWGSNQPQHF. Here the CDR3 DNA reads TGTGCCAGCAGCAAGGACTGGGGGAGCAATCAGCCCCAGCATTTT.

This clonotype was counted at least ten times. J is TRBJ2-1 and V is TRBV6-1, with 11 bases fitting TRBD2. The CDR3 totals 16 residues. Germline V lookup: CDR1 MNHNS, CDR2 SASEGT. V shed 4 bases and J 9 bases; nucleotides not matched to a gene: 11. The CDR3 here is CASSGGSGRAGVEQFF. In nucleotides, the CDR3 is TGTGCCAGCAGTGGAGGTAGCGGGAGGGCCGGGGTTGAGCAGTTCTTC.

This clonotype was found many times. The rearrangement uses TRBV19 and TRBJ1-1, with unresolved D. V was cut by 7 bases and J by 1 base, with 13 bases left in between. The CDR3 length is 14 residues. Germline CDR1 reads LNHDA; CDR2 reads SQIVND (reference sequence). CDR3 bases: TGTGCCAGTACCCCCGAGTTAAGGAACACTGAAGCTTTCTTT. This sequence encodes CASTPELRNTEAFF.

This clonotype was counted only a few times. The chain carries TRBV12-3 or TRBV12-4 and TRBJ2-1, with unresolved D. The V and J ends lost 3 bases and 9 bases respectively, with 12 bases between them. CDR3 length: 13 amino acids. CDR3 sequence reads: CASSLIQVAEQFF. The CDR3 DNA reads TGTGCCAGCAGTTTGATCCAAGTAGCTGAGCAGTTCTTC.

This clonotype was counted at least ten times. The chain recombines TRBV4-2 with TRBJ1-4; 7 nucleotides agree with TRBD1. V lost 1 base, J lost 1 base, and 6 bases stayed unmatched. This CDR3 spans 17 amino acids. The germline V gene encodes CDR1 LGHNA and CDR2 YNFKEQ. The DNA for the CDR3 is TGTGCCAGCAGCCAAGCCTCCAGGGGGGGAACTAATGAAAAACTGTTTTTT. It encodes CASSQASRGGTNEKLFF.

The V gene is TRBV7-9, the J gene TRBJ2-1; 8 bases match TRBD2. The CDR3 consists of 13 residues. J gave up 9 bases and V 8 bases, and 9 bases lay outside the gene matches. CDR1 and CDR2 from the germline V gene are SEHNR and FQNEAQ (reference sequence). Here the CDR3 DNA reads TGTGCCAGCGGTCCGGCGGGAGGCGGTGAGCAGTTCTTC. It codes for CASGPAGGGEQFF.

This clonotype was detected ten times or more. The genes are TRBV6-2 or TRBV6-3 and TRBJ1-1; D might be TRBD1 (5 bases). Germline lookup yields CDR1 MNHEY and CDR2 SVGEGT. CDR3 length equals 13 residues. With 6 bases removed from V and 2 bases from J, the gap between germline ends came to 10 bases. CDR3 in DNA: TGTGCCAGCAGCAAAACAGGAAACACTGAAGCTTTCTTT. This sequence encodes CASSKTGNTEAFF.